These T cell receptor beta chains were read from a single sample in a study of blood T cells in healthy people across ages. TCRdb used MiXCR to reprocess the 5' RACE reads, holding one entry per CDR3 protein. This sample has approximately 1,100,000 distinct CDR3 sequences, with under 45% found just once. Specimen: blood. Receptors were obtained from an older woman in good health. CDR3s include the opening cysteine and the closing phenylalanine or tryptophan. The D gene is left open where the match is weak. For some rows the clone size is stated as once, few or many, or as a class when expanded; others skip it.

d_call	j_call	cdr3_length	v_call	clone_size	cdr3_nt	cdr3_aa
-	TRBJ2-7	17	TRBV27	-	TGTGCCAGCAGTTTGTCCACGGGGCAGGGAGTAGTGGACGAGCAGTACTTC	CASSLSTGQGVVDEQYF
TRBD2	TRBJ2-7	15	TRBV7-2	-	TGTGCCAGCAGCTCAAAGACTAGCGGGAGCCGGGAGCAGTACTTC	CASSSKTSGSREQYF
TRBD2	TRBJ2-5	16	TRBV9	-	TGTGCCAGCGGTCGGCTAGCGGGAGGGAACCAAGAGACCCAGTACTTC	CASGRLAGGNQETQYF
TRBD2	TRBJ2-3	18	TRBV20-1	-	TGCAGTGCCCGCGGGACAGAGGGACTAGCGGGAGAAGTAGATACGCAGTATTTT	CSARGTEGLAGEVDTQYF
-	TRBJ2-5	11	TRBV20-1	once	TGCAGTGCTAGGGCTCGAGAGGCCCAGTACTTC	CSARAREAQYF
TRBD1	TRBJ2-7	16	TRBV23-1	-	TGCGCCAGCAGTCAGCTACAGGGGACAGGCACCTACGAGCAGTACTTC	CASSQLQGTGTYEQYF
-	TRBJ2-1	11	TRBV10-3	-	TGTGCCATCAGTGTGGATGGTGAGCAGTTCTTC	CAISVDGEQFF
-	TRBJ1-4	14	TRBV20-1	few	TGCAGTGCTAGAGATCTGGGGGTGGGAGAAAAACTGTTTTTT	CSARDLGVGEKLFF
-	TRBJ2-5	14	TRBV5-1	-	TGCGCCAGCAGCTTGGTGCTAGCTAGTGAGACCCAGTACTTC	CASSLVLASETQYF
-	TRBJ2-3	15	TRBV7-2	few	TGTGCCAGCACCGACCCACTGGGGGGAGCAGATACGCAGTATTTT	CASTDPLGGADTQYF
TRBD2	TRBJ2-1	15	TRBV15	-	TGTGCCACCAGCCAAGGCACGGGAGGGCTAAATGAGCAGTTCTTC	CATSQGTGGLNEQFF
-	TRBJ2-1	11	TRBV10-2	-	TGCGCCAGCAGCGTACTAGGCGGGCAGTTCTTC	CASSVLGGQFF
TRBD2	TRBJ2-1	16	TRBV7-9	few	TGTGCCAGCAGCACGGTCAGCGGGGTAGTCTACAATGAGCAGTTCTTC	CASSTVSGVVYNEQFF
-	TRBJ2-4	15	TRBV20-1	few	TGCAGTGCTAGAGATAAATTGTTGGCCAAAAACATTCAGTACTTC	CSARDKLLAKNIQYF
-	TRBJ2-5	17	TRBV18	few	TGTGCCAGCTCCCCAGCGGCGTCCAGGGCCCCACAAGAGACCCAGTACTTC	CASSPAASRAPQETQYF
-	TRBJ2-7	15	TRBV24-1	-	TGTGCCACCAGTGATCGGGACCCCCGCGAAGGCGAGCAGTACTTC	CATSDRDPREGEQYF
-	TRBJ2-1	14	TRBV2	-	TGTGCCAGCAGTGAAGCGCTTCAGGGGTTGGGGCAGTTCTTC	CASSEALQGLGQFF
-	TRBJ1-6	15	TRBV20-1	-	TGCAGTGCTAGAGAGCCGGGCCGAAATAATTCACCCCTCCACTTT	CSAREPGRNNSPLHF
TRBD1	TRBJ2-1	15	TRBV7-9	-	TGTGCCAGCACCAGCCGGACAGGGGAACTGGGTGAGCAGTTCTTC	CASTSRTGELGEQFF
-	TRBJ2-1	16	TRBV28	-	TGTGCCAGCAGTTCCGCCAAGGGACAGCCTGCGGGGACCCAGTTCTTC	CASSSAKGQPAGTQFF
-	TRBJ2-1	15	TRBV12-3/TRBV12-4	-	TGTGCCAGCAGTTTAGAGGGGCCGACCTACAATGAGCAGTTCTTC	CASSLEGPTYNEQFF
-	TRBJ2-7	16	TRBV6-5	-	TGTGCCAGCAGTTACGGGGGTTCCGCCATCGCCTACGAGCAGTACTTC	CASSYGGSAIAYEQYF
-	TRBJ2-3	12	TRBV20-1	-	TGCAGTGCTAACTCCCTCTTATCCACGCAGTATTTT	CSANSLLSTQYF
-	TRBJ2-6	18	TRBV7-9	once	TGTGCCAGCAGCTCTCACGGACTTGCGCCCTCTGGGGCCAACGTCCTGACTTTC	CASSSHGLAPSGANVLTF
TRBD2	TRBJ2-1	17	TRBV10-3	-	TGTGCCATCAGGGACAGATCTAGCGGGAGCTCCTACAATGAGCAGTTCTTC	CAIRDRSSGSSYNEQFF
-	TRBJ2-3	13	TRBV11-2	once	TGTGCCAGCAGCCGACACCTCACAGATACGCAGTATTTT	CASSRHLTDTQYF
-	TRBJ2-1	13	TRBV7-3	few	TGTGCCAGCAGCTTAACGAGGGAAGGTGAGCAGTTCTTC	CASSLTREGEQFF
-	TRBJ2-4	15	TRBV29-1	-	TGCAGCGTTGAAGATGGTGGGAGAGCCAAAAACATTCAGTACTTC	CSVEDGGRAKNIQYF
-	TRBJ2-7	14	TRBV5-5	many	TGTGCCAGCAGCTTGGAAGCGGGCCCATACGAGCAGTACTTC	CASSLEAGPYEQYF
-	TRBJ2-5	13	TRBV15	-	TGTGCCACCAGGGGCGGGAAAGAAGAGACCCAGTACTTC	CATRGGKEETQYF
TRBD2	TRBJ2-3	14	TRBV29-1	-	TGCAGCGGACATAGCGGGTCTAGCACAGATACGCAGTATTTT	CSGHSGSSTDTQYF
-	TRBJ1-6	16	TRBV6-2/TRBV6-3	-	TGTGCCAGCACTCCTCAGCGGGGGGTCTTGAATTCACCCCTCCACTTT	CASTPQRGVLNSPLHF
-	TRBJ1-2	14	TRBV14	few	TGTGCCAGCAGCCAAGCGCCGGCTAACTATGGCTACACCTTC	CASSQAPANYGYTF
TRBD2	TRBJ2-5	15	TRBV11-2	few	TGTGCCAGCAGACAAAGGACTAGCGGGAGTGAGACCCAGTACTTC	CASRQRTSGSETQYF
-	TRBJ1-1	15	TRBV29-1	-	TGCAGCGTTGAAGACTGGGGACCGGTTTATGGTGAAGCTTTCTTT	CSVEDWGPVYGEAFF
-	TRBJ2-1	14	TRBV20-1	few	TGCAGTGCTAGAGAATGGGCAGGGAACAATGAGCAGTTCTTC	CSAREWAGNNEQFF
-	TRBJ2-5	12	TRBV6-2/TRBV6-3	few	TGTGCCAGCAGGGGGATTCAAGAGACCCAGTACTTC	CASRGIQETQYF
TRBD1	TRBJ2-7	14	TRBV2	-	TGTGCCAGCAGCCGACAGGGGGCAACCTACGAGCAGTACTTC	CASSRQGATYEQYF
-	TRBJ2-7	12	TRBV6-4	few	TGTGCCAGCAGTGACCTTACAGGGGAGCAGTACTTC	CASSDLTGEQYF
TRBD2	TRBJ2-1	14	TRBV7-8	few	TGTGCCAGCAGCCTAAGACTAGCGGGAACGGAGCAGTTCTTC	CASSLRLAGTEQFF
-	TRBJ2-7	15	TRBV5-1	-	TGCGCCAGCAGCACCGCCGGAAACAGGCTCGCCGAGCAGTACTTC	CASSTAGNRLAEQYF
TRBD1	TRBJ2-1	16	TRBV2	few	TGTGCCAGCAGGAGGGGTTGGGACAGGGTCTACAATGAGCAGTTCTTC	CASRRGWDRVYNEQFF
-	TRBJ2-3	14	TRBV10-2	few	TGCGCCATCCACGCAGGCCAGGGAGCAGATACGCAGTATTTT	CAIHAGQGADTQYF
-	TRBJ2-6	18	TRBV7-2	-	TGTGCCAGCAGGGTATTTAGGGATACACTTTTTGGGGCCAACGTCCTGACTTTC	CASRVFRDTLFGANVLTF
-	TRBJ2-1	14	TRBV3-1	few	TGTGCCAGCAGCCAAGATAATAGGGGGGGTGAGCAGTTCTTC	CASSQDNRGGEQFF
TRBD2	TRBJ2-3	16	TRBV7-9	-	TGTGCCAGCGAGGGGGGACTAGCGGGGCGCACAGATACGCAGTATTTT	CASEGGLAGRTDTQYF
-	TRBJ1-1	14	TRBV9	-	TGTGCCAGCAGCGTCGGACGGGCGGACACTGAAGCTTTCTTT	CASSVGRADTEAFF
-	TRBJ2-1	14	TRBV3-1	-	TGTGCCAGCAGCCAAGATGGGGGGGGCCCTGAGCAGTTCTTC	CASSQDGGGPEQFF
TRBD1	TRBJ1-5	16	TRBV19	-	TGTGCCAGTAGTGGCGGGACAGATCCTAGCAATCAGCCCCAGCATTTT	CASSGGTDPSNQPQHF
-	TRBJ1-5	12	TRBV11-2	-	TGTGCCAGCAGCCACGGGAATCAGCCCCAGCATTTT	CASSHGNQPQHF
-	TRBJ2-1	15	TRBV12-3/TRBV12-4	few	TGTGCCAGCAACCCTGGTCCCTCATCCTACAATGAGCAGTTCTTC	CASNPGPSSYNEQFF
-	TRBJ2-5	13	TRBV12-3/TRBV12-4	-	TGTGCCAGCAGTATCCGGGACCGGGAGACCCAGTACTTC	CASSIRDRETQYF
-	TRBJ2-5	15	TRBV3-1	-	TGTGCCAGCAGCCCCATGGTCGGTACGGGGGAGACCCAGTACTTC	CASSPMVGTGETQYF
TRBD1	TRBJ2-7	16	TRBV5-8	once	TGTGCCAGCAGCTCTCGGACAGGCAGGAGCTCCTACGAGCAGTACTTC	CASSSRTGRSSYEQYF
TRBD1	TRBJ1-5	15	TRBV20-1	-	TGCAGTGCCCTCGGGACAGGGGGGCGAAATCAGCCCCAGCATTTT	CSALGTGGRNQPQHF
-	TRBJ2-1	14	TRBV7-9	-	TGTGCCAGCAGCGCGGGACCCCTCACTGGTGGGCAGTTCTTC	CASSAGPLTGGQFF
TRBD1	TRBJ2-1	16	TRBV12-3/TRBV12-4	-	TGTGCCAGCAGTTTAGCGGGACAGGGGCCTTACAATGAGCAGTTCTTC	CASSLAGQGPYNEQFF
TRBD1	TRBJ2-7	13	TRBV7-9	-	TGTGCCAGCGGCTTAGCACAGGGGTACGAGCAGTACTTC	CASGLAQGYEQYF
-	TRBJ2-1	14	TRBV24-1	once	TGTGCCACCAGTGATCCTGACGGATACAATGAGCAGTTCTTC	CATSDPDGYNEQFF